A single T cell receptor (beta chain) is shown here with its context. What it binds is not known. V was shortened by 5 bases and J by 4 bases, with 17 bases between the two germline ends. Germline CDR1 reads MDHEN; CDR2 reads SYDVKM. The CDR3 covers 16 residues. 60 Vbeta and 13 Jbeta primers were used in PCR. Using immunoSEQ multiplex PCR, the repertoire was profiled, and TCRdb retains in-frame clones only, with some absent. The repertoire consists of roughly 160,000 clones, with more than 70% occurring once and the leading ten covering around 1%. This entry comes from a study of cytomegalovirus exposure and HLA in healthy donors. In the study overall: Some 87 million unique TCRs from HLA-typed donors were held in an early release of data. Whole-study results and caveats: With DRB1 most and HLA-C fewest, TCR association rates differed between HLA loci in a later analysis.

Healthy people donating bone marrow made up the donors. The origin of this receptor is a man aged 25-45 years in good health and CMV-seronegative. Sequences were obtained from PBMCs. J is TRBJ2-2 and V is TRBV28; tentatively, D is TRBD1 (6 bases). For the CDR3, the DNA is TGTGCCAGCAGTGCACGGACAGCTAGAGTCACCGGGGAGCTGTTTTTT. Its translation is CASSARTARVTGELFF.